Each of the 24 T cell receptor beta chains below was sequenced from the same sample in a study of spatial heterogeneity in lung cancer. Time point: sample taken at primary tumor resection. Whole RNA from tumor, nontumor lung or frozen PBMC was sequenced unsorted. TCRdb reprocessed the 5' RACE reads with MiXCR, giving one entry per CDR3 protein. The sample consists of roughly 70,000 distinct CDR3 sequences, roughly 14% of them appearing once. Source: PBMCs, taken at surgery. The receptors come from a male donor with early-stage non-small cell lung cancer.

The V and J genes are TRBV12-3 or TRBV12-4 and TRBJ2-1; 10 nucleotides align to TRBD2. The length of the CDR3 is 15 residues. With 8 bases clipped from V and 2 bases from J, the junction kept 6 bases outside the gene matches. In nucleotides, the CDR3 is TGTGCCAGCGGCTACACTAGCGGGGCCTACAATGAGCAGTTCTTC. Its translation is CASGYTSGAYNEQFF.

A few counts support this clonotype. The chain carries TRBV5-1 and TRBJ2-3; TRBD2 aligns across 7 bases. Trimming removed 7 bases from V and 0 bases from J; junction bases left unmatched: 5. Germline V gene data show CDR1 as SGHRS and CDR2 as YFSETQ. CDR3 length: 14 residues. The CDR3 DNA follows: TGCGCCAGCGGTCTAGCGGCTAGCACAGATACGCAGTATTTT. This codes for CASGLAASTDTQYF.

The CDR3: CASSLFSDTGELFF. The CDR3 coding sequence is TGCGCCAGCAGCTTGTTCTCGGACACCGGGGAGCTGTTTTTT. This chain uses TRBV5-1 with TRBJ2-2; D gene ambiguous. This CDR3 region has 14 residues. Trimming cost V 1 base and J 3 bases, with 7 bases left between them. CDR1 is SGHRS, CDR2 YFSETQ, per germline. Complete variable domain (other parts from reference TRBV5-1 and TRBJ2-2): KAGVTQTPRYLIKTRGQQVTLSCSPISGHRSVSWYQQTPGQGLQFLFEYFSETQRNKGNFPGRFSGRQFSNSRSEMNVSTLELGDSALYLCASSLFSDTGELFFGEGSRLTVL.

This chain joins TRBV5-1 and TRBJ2-1; D is undetermined. The CDR3 has 15 amino acids. Germline V gene lookup returns CDR1 SGHRS and CDR2 YFSETQ. Trimming took 0 bases from V and 6 from J, leaving 13 bases between them. The CDR3 nucleotides read TGCGCCAGCAGCTTGGAGGTTGGGAAAGGCAATGAGCAGTTCTTC. Translated: CASSLEVGKGNEQFF. Looking up the rest from reference TRBV5-1 and TRBJ2-1 gives the full variable domain: KAGVTQTPRYLIKTRGQQVTLSCSPISGHRSVSWYQQTPGQGLQFLFEYFSETQRNKGNFPGRFSGRQFSNSRSEMNVSTLELGDSALYLCASSLEVGKGNEQFFGPGTRLTVL.

The table lists this clonotype with many counts. This chain uses TRBV2 with TRBJ2-2; possibly TRBD1 for D (6 bases). Trimming removed 6 bases from V and 3 bases from J, with 11 bases in between. The germline V gene has CDR1 SNHLY and CDR2 FYNNEI. The CDR3 has 14 amino acids. CDR3 protein: CASRAGEYTGELFF. CDR3 nucleotide sequence: TGTGCCAGCAGGGCAGGGGAGTACACCGGGGAGCTGTTTTTT.

This clonotype showed up many times. V usage is TRBV5-8 and J usage is TRBJ1-5; a weak D match, TRBD1 (5 bases). The CDR3 extends over 12 amino acids. V lost 4 bases and J 7 bases, leaving 9 bases between the germline ends. Germline values: CDR1 SGHTS, CDR2 YDEGEE. Here the CDR3 reads CASSPRGQPQHF. The CDR3, as DNA: TGTGCCAGCAGCCCCCGGGGCCAGCCCCAGCATTTT.

Many counts were recorded for this clonotype. The chain combines TRBV12-3 or TRBV12-4 with TRBJ1-5, with TRBD1 identical over 8 bases. J lost 4 bases, V lost 5 bases, and 4 bases had no gene match. There are 14 residues in the CDR3. Written as DNA, the CDR3 is TGTGCCAGCAGTCCCGGACAGGGAAATCAGCCCCAGCATTTT. Its protein product is CASSPGQGNQPQHF.

The genes are TRBV12-3 or TRBV12-4 and TRBJ2-7; either TRBD1 or TRBD2 may supply D (6 bases each). Trimming cost V 4 bases and J 4 bases, with 17 bases left between them. This CDR3 is built from 15 residues. The CDR3 loop reads CASSSRGRLDYEQYF. CDR3 DNA: TGTGCCAGCAGTTCCCGGGGGCGGCTCGATTACGAGCAGTACTTC.

This clonotype was seen a few times. The chain recombines TRBV30 with TRBJ2-6; D may be TRBD1 or TRBD2 (6 bases each). This CDR3 has 16 amino acids. Trimming shortened V by 8 bases and J by 0 bases, and 17 bases separated the two germline ends. CDR1 GTSNPN and CDR2 SVGIG come from the germline V gene (reference sequence). CDR3 residues: CARDPGAPSGANVLTF. The DNA for the CDR3 is TGTGCCCGAGACCCGGGGGCTCCCTCTGGGGCCAACGTCCTGACTTTC.

The table lists this clonotype with many counts. The genes are TRBV20-1 and TRBJ1-1; D unresolved. Trimming shortened V by 3 bases and J by 5 bases, and 13 bases separated the two germline ends. This CDR3 region has 13 residues. Germline CDR1 reads DFQATT; CDR2 reads SNEGSKA (reference sequence). The CDR3 spells CSASRQPATEAFF. Here the CDR3 DNA reads TGCAGTGCTAGCCGGCAGCCTGCAACTGAAGCTTTCTTT.

The chain uses TRBV10-3 and TRBJ2-1; 11 bases are a match to TRBD2. Germline loops: CDR1 ENHRY, CDR2 SYGVKD. V lost 7 bases to trimming and J lost 4 bases; unmatched junction nucleotides: 9. CDR3 length equals 16 residues. The CDR3 reads CAITKGLADPYNEQFF. Written as DNA, the CDR3 is TGTGCCATCACCAAGGGACTAGCGGATCCATACAATGAGCAGTTCTTC.

This clonotype was detected only a few times. The chain joins TRBV12-3 or TRBV12-4 to TRBJ2-3, with 7 bases that match TRBD1. The CDR3 extends over 14 amino acids. V trimming: 7 bases; J trimming: 4 bases; junction bases outside the gene matches: 8. CDR3 residues: CASIMTGSADTQYF. As DNA, the CDR3 is TGTGCCAGCATTATGACAGGGAGTGCAGATACGCAGTATTTT.

This clonotype was found a few times. The chain recombines TRBV27 with TRBJ2-3; TRBD2 matches at 12 bases. Germline V gene sequence: CDR1 MNHEY, CDR2 SMNVEV (reference sequence). CDR3 length: 16 residues. Trimming removed 5 bases from V and 3 bases from J; junction bases left unmatched: 6. The CDR3 nucleotides are TGTGCCAGCAGTCTCACTAGCGGGAGGCTTACAGATACGCAGTATTTT. Its translation is CASSLTSGRLTDTQYF.

This clonotype has only a few counts. The genes are TRBV2 and TRBJ2-7; tentatively, D is TRBD2 (5 bases). Germline V gives CDR1 SNHLY, CDR2 FYNNEI. The CDR3 runs 14 residues. V lost 1 base, J lost 6 bases, and 13 bases lay in between. The CDR3 loop is CASSEVRGFGEQYF. DNA of the CDR3: TGTGCCAGCAGTGAAGTTCGGGGTTTTGGCGAGCAGTACTTC.

This clonotype has just a few counts. The chain has TRBV5-1 and TRBJ2-7, with TRBD1 matching over 7 bases. The ends lost 5 bases at V and 3 bases at J; junction bases unmatched: 5. The CDR3 totals 13 residues. Looked up from germline, CDR1 is SGHRS and CDR2 is YFSETQ. The CDR3 protein is CASSPGQFYEQYF. The CDR3 nucleotides read TGCGCCAGCAGTCCGGGACAGTTCTACGAGCAGTACTTC.

This clonotype showed up just a few times. The genes are TRBV2 and TRBJ2-7; D is perhaps TRBD1 (7 bases). Deletions cut 0 bases from V and 5 bases from J, with 20 bases between. CDR3 size: 17 residues. Per the germline V gene, CDR1 is SNHLY and CDR2 is FYNNEI. In nucleotides, the CDR3 is TGTGCCAGCAGTGAAGCGCTAGAGACAGGGAGGTACCACGAGCAGTACTTC. It codes for CASSEALETGRYHEQYF.

There are many counts of this clonotype. The V and J genes are TRBV2 and TRBJ2-1; D might be TRBD1 (5 bases). Between the trimmed V and J ends, which lost 6 bases and 0 bases, there was a span of 12 bases. The CDR3 is 15 residues long. Looked up from germline, CDR1 is SNHLY and CDR2 is FYNNEI. The CDR3 region is CASSADSSSYNEQFF. For the CDR3, the DNA is TGTGCCAGCAGCGCCGACAGCAGCTCCTACAATGAGCAGTTCTTC.

The CDR3 region is CASSERDSSNQPQHF. CDR3 nucleotides: TGTGCCAGCAGCGAGAGGGACTCTAGCAATCAGCCCCAGCATTTT. The chain recombines TRBV7-8 with TRBJ1-5, with a tentative D call TRBD1 (5 bases). Trimming removed 5 bases at V and 0 bases at J, with 11 bases between. The CDR3 spans 15 residues. Germline values: CDR1 SGHVS, CDR2 FQNEAQ.

The J gene is TRBJ2-2, the V gene TRBV18; D is ambiguous. Germline V CDR1 and CDR2: KGHSH, LQKENI. V was shortened by 2 bases and J by 0 bases, with 10 bases between the two germline ends. This CDR3 contains 16 residues. The DNA for the CDR3 is TGTGCCAGCTCACCAGGCCAGCTATCGAACACCGGGGAGCTGTTTTTT. Translation gives CASSPGQLSNTGELFF.

There are a few counts of this clonotype. The chain uses TRBV3-1 and TRBJ2-3, with D hard to call. Germline values: CDR1 LGHDT, CDR2 YNNKEL (reference sequence). The CDR3 extends over 13 amino acids. Deletions cut 3 bases from V and 9 bases from J, with 13 bases between. CDR3 protein: CASSQAHGRTQYF. The CDR3 bases are TGTGCCAGCAGCCAGGCCCATGGTCGGACGCAGTATTTT.

This clonotype was counted ten times or more. This chain links TRBV5-1 with TRBJ2-4; a possible D gene is TRBD2 (5 bases). The germline V and J ends were trimmed by 4 bases and 4 bases, with 12 bases remaining between them. The CDR3 contains 14 residues. CDR1 and CDR2 (germline): SGHRS, YFSETQ. CDR3 residues: CASSAGIGKNIQYF. CDR3 nucleotides: TGCGCCAGCAGCGCCGGGATAGGTAAAAACATTCAGTACTTC.

The chain carries TRBV20-1 and TRBJ2-3; D unresolved. The V end lost 1 base, the J end lost 0 bases, and 14 bases lay between the germline ends. The CDR3 covers 16 residues. CDR1 is DFQATT, CDR2 SNEGSKA, per germline (reference sequence). The CDR3 loop reads CSARAHWARSTDTQYF. The CDR3 DNA sequence: TGCAGTGCTAGAGCCCACTGGGCGAGAAGCACAGATACGCAGTATTTT.

This chain connects TRBV11-2 to TRBJ1-4; D is possibly TRBD1 (5 bases). V gave up 4 bases and J gave up 8 bases, with 11 bases separating them. This CDR3 is 13 amino acids long. Germline CDR1 reads SGHAT; CDR2 reads FQNNGV. In nucleotides, the CDR3 is TGTGCCAGCAGCTCCCCGGGGGGAGAAAAACTGTTTTTT. The encoded protein is CASSSPGGEKLFF.

This clonotype was counted only a few times. V is TRBV7-2 and J is TRBJ1-1; tentative D call: TRBD1 (5 bases). The CDR3 loop spans 13 amino acids. The germline CDR1 and CDR2 sequences are SGHTA and FQGNSA. V lost 2 bases and J lost 7, with 11 bases in between. The CDR3 DNA follows: TGTGCCAGCAGCTTACTCTGGGGGGATGAAGCTTTCTTT. This translates into CASSLLWGDEAFF.